This T cell receptor (beta chain) was recorded in a study of cytomegalovirus exposure and HLA in healthy donors. TCRdb keeps only in-frame clones here, not all; method: immunoSEQ multiplex PCR. The data hold 150,000 to 200,000 clones, with roughly 96% observed a single time. CDR3 length: 15 amino acids. Trimming took 0 bases from V and 4 from J, leaving 12 bases between them. Germline V CDR1 and CDR2: MNHEY, SVGAGI. The J gene is TRBJ1-1, the V gene TRBV6-5; weak D call: TRBD1 (5 bases). The sequenced sample was PBMCs. The clonotype comes from a woman aged 18-30 years in good health and CMV-seronegative. The CDR3 bases are TGTGCCAGCAGTTACTCGAAGTGGGGGGGCACTGAAGCTTTCTTT. Residues: CASSYSKWGGTEAFF.